The entry below gives a single T cell receptor beta chain sequence along with its context. The count of this clonotype is one. The antigen it recognizes is unknown. No clone much larger than this one lies a single base away; base qualities are absent. Resting on one read, the evidence is weak. Graves' hyperthyroidism was defined as stable when no progression to ophthalmopathy occurred over 18 months of follow-up. The hyperthyroidism patients were between 18 and 65 years old and newly diagnosed, with a disease duration of less than 2 months. Any patient with an uncontrolled infection, another autoimmune disease, pregnancy or lactation was excluded. Clinical symptoms, serum thyroxine and TRAb, thyroid ultrasound, and orbital computed tomography formed the basis for the diagnoses. Ficoll-Paque density gradient centrifugation was used to isolate PBMCs from around 10 ml of fresh peripheral blood. Total RNA was extracted with Trizol reagent, and quality was checked on an Agilent 2100 Bioanalyzer.

These data are taken from a study of T cells in Graves' hyperthyroidism and ophthalmopathy (dated by TCRdb to about 2019). Background on the whole study: Peripheral blood samples were taken at the time of initial diagnosis, prior to any treatment. To identify distinguishing TCR V-J signatures, a discovery cohort of about 100 patients was used, comprising some 45 with Graves' ophthalmopathy and some 57 with stable Graves' hyperthyroidism. Whether ophthalmopathy could be predicted prospectively was tested in an independent validation cohort made up of 18 to 20 hyperthyroidism patients plus 17 patients who later progressed to ophthalmopathy. For training and testing, the 100 patients in the discovery cohort were randomly divided in a 7:3 ratio. Thyroid tissue and blood T-cell repertoires from six Graves' hyperthyroidism patients were also compared in the study. Following sampling, methimazole starting at 30 mg daily was given to hyperthyroidism patients, and high-dose intravenous methylprednisolone was given to ophthalmopathy patients. The paper describes TCR Vbeta CDR3 sequencing of 135 peripheral blood samples, made up of under 50 ophthalmopathy patients, 70 to 75 hyperthyroidism patients and roughly 17 progressor patients.

The TCR beta CDR3 regions were amplified from RNA transcripts. The first round of RT-PCR for the TCR CDR3 was performed with the HTBI primer set and the Qiagen OneStep RT-PCR kit. Libraries were constructed in a second round of multiplex PCR, after which size selection and purification were carried out. Libraries were sequenced paired-end with 100 bp reads on an Illumina HiSeq2000. Processing in the source paper ran as follows. SOAPnuke was used to process the raw data, throwing out any read that contained adapters or uncalled bases, had a mean Phred below 15, or lacked an exact constant-primer or identifier match. High-quality paired reads were merged using COPE v1.2.5, and each unique nucleotide sequence was defined as a clonotype. MiTCR v1.1 was used to align the clonotypes against IMGT TRBV, TRBD and TRBJ reference segments. Only V-J combinations with frequency above 0.0001, covering about 99% of repertoires, were analysed. A TCS score was defined as the ratio between F50 (clonal expansion) and ExV (chaos), using BLOSUM62-based TCRdist between CDR3 peptides within each V-J. Welch's t-statistics and random forest reduced approximately 520 V-J features to about 13, which were used in a naive Bayes classifier (R e1071). TCRdb redid the processing of the public reads, applying fastp at Q25 and MiXCR, and retained in-frame beta chains. Each entry is one CDR3 protein sequence, shown with its most common DNA and genes. The V and J calls shown here were made by TCRdb, not taken from the authors' results. The table for this sample lists over 550,000 distinct CDR3 sequences; approximately 15% of them were counted only once. 18% of the sample goes to the ten largest clones.

General study outcomes and caveats: A 13 V-J signature model separated ophthalmopathy from stable hyperthyroidism, with over 85% sensitivity and 81.08% specificity in cross-validation and 80%/75% in testing. No statistical method was used to fix the sample size in advance, and group allocation was not hidden from the investigators. In validation, progression to ophthalmopathy was predicted by the model with roughly 71% sensitivity and 72.22% specificity, a median of 6.5 months before onset. Most expanded thyroid clonotypes (frequency above 0.001) were also found in blood, which suggests that blood repertoires may mirror thyroid immune responses.

The sample consisted of blood. The TCR was taken from a woman between 18 and 29 years old with Graves' hyperthyroidism.

The CDR3 protein sequence reads: CSTQGCSYNEQFF. The sequenced DNA is TGCAGTACTCAGGGGTGCTCCTACAATGAGCAGTTCTTC. Here the chain combines TRBV20-1 and TRBJ2-1; matching of 6 bases hints at TRBD1 as the D gene. The CDR3 spans 13 residues, from the cysteine through the phenylalanine. Only the CDR3 DNA is retained, 39 bases long and in frame from the first base. Trimming takes 8 bases from V and 0 bases from J, and the germline ends sit 11 bases apart. The CDR1 and CDR2 encoded by the germline V gene (reference sequence) are DFQATT and SNEGSKA.